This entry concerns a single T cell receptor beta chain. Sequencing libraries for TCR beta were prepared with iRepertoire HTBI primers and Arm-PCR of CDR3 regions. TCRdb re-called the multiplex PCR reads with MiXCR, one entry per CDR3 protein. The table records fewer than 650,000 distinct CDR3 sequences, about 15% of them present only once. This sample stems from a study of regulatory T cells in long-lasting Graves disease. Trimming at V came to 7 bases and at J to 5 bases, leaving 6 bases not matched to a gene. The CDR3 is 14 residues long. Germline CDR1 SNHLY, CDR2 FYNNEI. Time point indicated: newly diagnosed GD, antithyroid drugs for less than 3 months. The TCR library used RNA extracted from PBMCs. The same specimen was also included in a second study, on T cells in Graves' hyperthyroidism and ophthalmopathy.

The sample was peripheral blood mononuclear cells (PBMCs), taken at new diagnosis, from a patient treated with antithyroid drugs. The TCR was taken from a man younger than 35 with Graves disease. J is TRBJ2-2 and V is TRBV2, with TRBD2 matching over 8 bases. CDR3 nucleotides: TGTGCCAGCACTGGACTAGCACGGACCGGGGAGCTGTTTTTT. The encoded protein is CASTGLARTGELFF.